This TCR beta chain was sequenced for a study of blood T cells in healthy people across ages. PCR was performed a second time for about 6 to 12 cycles using a sample-barcoded 5' primer and a J-beta primer mix. One entry per CDR3 protein, called by TCRdb with MiXCR from the 5' RACE reads. The sample includes roughly 680,000 distinct CDR3 sequences, over 40% of them seen just once. V was trimmed by 7 bases and J by 8 bases, leaving 22 bases between them. There are 15 residues in the CDR3. This clonotype was picked up one time. The specimen was blood. The chain couples TRBV12-3 or TRBV12-4 to TRBJ2-3; D is possibly TRBD2 (7 bases). The TCR sequence derives from an elderly woman in good health. This CDR3 reads CASTTGGPAGATQYF. The CDR3 coding sequence is TGTGCCAGCACGACGGGGGGTCCCGCAGGGGCTACGCAGTATTTT.